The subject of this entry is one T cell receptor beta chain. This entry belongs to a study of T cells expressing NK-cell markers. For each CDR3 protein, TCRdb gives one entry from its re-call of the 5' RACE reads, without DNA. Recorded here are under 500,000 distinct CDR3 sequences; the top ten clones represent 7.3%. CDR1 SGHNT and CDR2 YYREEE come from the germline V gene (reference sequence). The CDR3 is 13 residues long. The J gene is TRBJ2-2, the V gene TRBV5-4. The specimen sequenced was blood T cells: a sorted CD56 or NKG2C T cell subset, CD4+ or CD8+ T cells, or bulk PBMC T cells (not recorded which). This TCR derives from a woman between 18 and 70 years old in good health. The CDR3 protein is CASSLLYSGELFF.